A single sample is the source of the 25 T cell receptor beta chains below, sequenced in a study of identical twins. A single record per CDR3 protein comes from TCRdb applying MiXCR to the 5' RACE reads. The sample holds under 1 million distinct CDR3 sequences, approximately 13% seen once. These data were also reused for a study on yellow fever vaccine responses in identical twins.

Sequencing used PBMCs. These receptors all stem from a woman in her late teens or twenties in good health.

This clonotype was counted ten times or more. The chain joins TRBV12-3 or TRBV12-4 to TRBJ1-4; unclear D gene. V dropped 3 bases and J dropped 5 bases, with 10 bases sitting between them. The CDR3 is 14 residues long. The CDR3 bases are TGTGCCAGCAGTTTTGGGGAGACCAATGAAAAACTGTTTTTT. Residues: CASSFGETNEKLFF.

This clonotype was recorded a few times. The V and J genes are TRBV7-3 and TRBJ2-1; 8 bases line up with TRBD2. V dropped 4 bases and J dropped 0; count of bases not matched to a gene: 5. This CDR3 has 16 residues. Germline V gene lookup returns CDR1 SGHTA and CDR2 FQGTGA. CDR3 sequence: CASSSGTRSSYNEQFF. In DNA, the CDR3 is TGTGCCAGCAGCTCCGGGACTAGGTCCTCCTACAATGAGCAGTTCTTC. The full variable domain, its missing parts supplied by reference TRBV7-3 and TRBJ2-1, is GAGVSQTPSNKVTEKGKYVELRCDPISGHTALYWYRQSLGQGPEFLIYFQGTGAADDSGLPNDRFFAVRPEGSVSTLKIQRTERGDSAVYLCASSSGTRSSYNEQFFGPGTRLTVL.

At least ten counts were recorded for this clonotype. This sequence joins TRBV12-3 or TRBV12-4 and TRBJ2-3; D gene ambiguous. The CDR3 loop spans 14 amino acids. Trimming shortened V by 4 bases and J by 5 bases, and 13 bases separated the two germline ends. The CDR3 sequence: CASSYQGWGDTQYF. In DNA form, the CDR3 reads TGTGCCAGCAGTTATCAAGGGTGGGGAGATACGCAGTATTTT.

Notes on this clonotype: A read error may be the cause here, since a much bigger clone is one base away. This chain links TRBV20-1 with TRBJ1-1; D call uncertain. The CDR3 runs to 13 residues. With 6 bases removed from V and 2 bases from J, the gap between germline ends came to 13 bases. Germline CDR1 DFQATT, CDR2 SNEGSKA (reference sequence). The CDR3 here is CSAWIVRNTEAFF. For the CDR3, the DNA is TGCAGTGCCTGGATAGTTAGAAACACTGAAGCTTTCTTT.

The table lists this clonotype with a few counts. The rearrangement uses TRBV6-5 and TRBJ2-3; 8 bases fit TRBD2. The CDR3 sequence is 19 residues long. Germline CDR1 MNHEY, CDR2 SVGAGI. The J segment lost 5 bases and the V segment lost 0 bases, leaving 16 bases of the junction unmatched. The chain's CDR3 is CASSYSGSTGGAFRDTQYF. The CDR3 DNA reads TGTGCCAGCAGTTACTCGGGGTCGACCGGGGGGGCCTTTCGAGATACGCAGTATTTT.

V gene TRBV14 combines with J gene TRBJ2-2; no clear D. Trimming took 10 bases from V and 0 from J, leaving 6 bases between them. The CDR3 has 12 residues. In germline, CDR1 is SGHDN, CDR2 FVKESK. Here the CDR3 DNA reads TGTGCCACCTCATCGAACACCGGGGAGCTGTTTTTT. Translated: CATSSNTGELFF.

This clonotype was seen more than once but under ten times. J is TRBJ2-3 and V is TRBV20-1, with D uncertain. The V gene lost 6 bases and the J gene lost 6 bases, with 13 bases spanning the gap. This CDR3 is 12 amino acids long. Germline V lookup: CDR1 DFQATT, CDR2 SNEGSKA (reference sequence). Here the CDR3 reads CSAPSAPDTQYF. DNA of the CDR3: TGCAGTGCCCCCAGCGCCCCGGATACGCAGTATTTT.

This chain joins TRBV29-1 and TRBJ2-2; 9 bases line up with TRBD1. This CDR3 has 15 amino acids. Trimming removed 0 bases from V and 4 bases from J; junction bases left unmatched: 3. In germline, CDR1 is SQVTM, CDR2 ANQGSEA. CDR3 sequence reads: CSVEDLDRGTGELFF. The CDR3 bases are TGCAGCGTTGAAGATCTGGACAGGGGCACCGGGGAGCTGTTTTTT.

CDR3: CASSLEQGAGYTF. In DNA form, the CDR3 reads TGTGCCAGCAGCTTAGAACAGGGGGCTGGCTACACCTTC. The rearrangement joins TRBV13 to TRBJ1-2; 9 bases align to TRBD1. V shed 1 base, J shed 7 bases, and the junction held 1 base outside the gene matches. Germline CDR1 and CDR2: PRHDT and FYEKMQ (reference sequence). The CDR3 is 13 residues long.

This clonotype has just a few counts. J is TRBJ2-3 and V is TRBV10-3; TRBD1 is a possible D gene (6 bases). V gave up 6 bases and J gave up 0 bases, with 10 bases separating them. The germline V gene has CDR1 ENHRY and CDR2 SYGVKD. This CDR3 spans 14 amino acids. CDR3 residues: CAIREGGSTDTQYF. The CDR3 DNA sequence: TGTGCCATCAGGGAAGGGGGTAGCACAGATACGCAGTATTTT.

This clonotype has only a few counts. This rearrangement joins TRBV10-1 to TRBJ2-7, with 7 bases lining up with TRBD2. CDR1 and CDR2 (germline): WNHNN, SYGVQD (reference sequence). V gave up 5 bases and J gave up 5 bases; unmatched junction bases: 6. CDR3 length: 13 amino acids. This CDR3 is CASSIAGDHEQYF. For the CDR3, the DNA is TGCGCCAGCAGTATTGCGGGAGACCACGAGCAGTACTTC.

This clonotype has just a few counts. CDR3 sequence: CASSFGLVAGGADTQYF. CDR3 nucleotides: TGTGCCAGCAGCTTCGGGTTGGTAGCGGGGGGCGCAGATACGCAGTATTTT. The V gene is TRBV5-6, the J gene TRBJ2-3, with 10 bases identical to TRBD2. This CDR3 has 17 amino acids. Trimming at V came to 2 bases and at J to 4 bases, leaving 10 bases not matched to a gene. Germline CDR1 is SGHDT and CDR2 is YYEEEE.

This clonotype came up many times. CDR3 in amino acids: CSANPSLAGVRDTQYF. The CDR3 DNA reads TGCAGTGCCAACCCCAGTTTAGCGGGAGTAAGAGATACGCAGTATTTT. The V gene is TRBV20-1, the J gene TRBJ2-3; 9 nucleotides align to TRBD2. CDR3 size: 16 residues. Germline CDR1 DFQATT, CDR2 SNEGSKA (reference sequence). Germline trimming cut 6 bases from V and 5 bases from J; bases unmatched to any gene: 15.

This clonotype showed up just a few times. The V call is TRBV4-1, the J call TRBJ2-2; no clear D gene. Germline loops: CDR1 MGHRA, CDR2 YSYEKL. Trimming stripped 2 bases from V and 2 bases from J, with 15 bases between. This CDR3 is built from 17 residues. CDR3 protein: CASSQQAGLLNTGELFF. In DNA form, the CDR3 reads TGCGCCAGCAGCCAACAGGCAGGTCTTCTCAACACCGGGGAGCTGTTTTTT.

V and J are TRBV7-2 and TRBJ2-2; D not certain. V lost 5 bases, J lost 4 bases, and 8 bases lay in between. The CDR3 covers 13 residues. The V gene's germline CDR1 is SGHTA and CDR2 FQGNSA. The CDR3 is CASSRVATGELFF. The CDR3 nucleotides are TGTGCCAGCAGCCGAGTGGCCACCGGGGAGCTGTTTTTT.

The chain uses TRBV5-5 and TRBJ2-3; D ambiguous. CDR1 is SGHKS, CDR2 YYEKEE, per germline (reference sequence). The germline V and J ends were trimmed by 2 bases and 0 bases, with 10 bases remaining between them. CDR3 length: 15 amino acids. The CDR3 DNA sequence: TGTGCCAGCAGCTTTGATGGCTTAAGCACAGATACGCAGTATTTT. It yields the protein CASSFDGLSTDTQYF.

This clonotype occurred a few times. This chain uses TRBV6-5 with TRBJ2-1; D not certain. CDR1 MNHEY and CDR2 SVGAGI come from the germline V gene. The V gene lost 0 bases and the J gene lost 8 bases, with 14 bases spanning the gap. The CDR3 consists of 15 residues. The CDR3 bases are TGTGCCAGCAGTTACTCGATAGTGGGCACTCATGAGCAGTTCTTC. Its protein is CASSYSIVGTHEQFF.

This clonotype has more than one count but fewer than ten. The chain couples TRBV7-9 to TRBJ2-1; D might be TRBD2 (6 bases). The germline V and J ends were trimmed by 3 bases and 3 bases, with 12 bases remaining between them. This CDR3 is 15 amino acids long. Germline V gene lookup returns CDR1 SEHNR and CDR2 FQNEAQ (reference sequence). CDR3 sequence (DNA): TGTGCCAGCAGCTTCCCTAGCGCACTCTACAATGAGCAGTTCTTC. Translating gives CASSFPSALYNEQFF.

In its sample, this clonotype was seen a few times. CDR3 in amino acids: CASSLPGQGNQPQHF. In nucleotides, the CDR3 is TGTGCCAGTAGCTTACCGGGACAGGGTAATCAGCCCCAGCATTTT. The chain carries TRBV19 and TRBJ1-5, with TRBD1 matching 9 bases. Per germline, CDR1 LNHDA and CDR2 SQIVND (reference sequence). The V gene end was trimmed by 6 bases and the J gene end by 4 bases; junction bases not matched to a gene: 7. The CDR3 is 15 amino acids.

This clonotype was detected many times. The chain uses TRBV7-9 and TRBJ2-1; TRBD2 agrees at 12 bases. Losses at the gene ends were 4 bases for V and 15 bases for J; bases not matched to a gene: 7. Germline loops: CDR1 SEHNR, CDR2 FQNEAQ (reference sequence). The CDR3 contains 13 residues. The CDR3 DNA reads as TGTGCCAGCAGCTCGTCTAGCGGGGGGGCCCGGTTCTTC. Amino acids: CASSSSSGGARFF.

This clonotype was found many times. The CDR3 reads CASMGSTDTQYF. For the CDR3, the DNA is TGTGCCAGCATGGGGAGCACAGATACGCAGTATTTT. This rearrangement joins TRBV2 to TRBJ2-3, with D unresolved. This CDR3 has 12 amino acids. V was trimmed by 7 bases and J by 0 bases, leaving 5 bases between them. In germline, CDR1 is SNHLY, CDR2 FYNNEI.

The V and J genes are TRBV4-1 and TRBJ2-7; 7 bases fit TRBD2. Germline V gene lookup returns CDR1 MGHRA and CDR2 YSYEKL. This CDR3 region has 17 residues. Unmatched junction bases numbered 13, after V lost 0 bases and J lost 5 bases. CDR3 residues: CASSQEGSGGRRDEQYF. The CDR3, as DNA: TGCGCCAGCAGCCAAGAAGGCTCGGGAGGCCGCCGGGACGAGCAGTACTTC.

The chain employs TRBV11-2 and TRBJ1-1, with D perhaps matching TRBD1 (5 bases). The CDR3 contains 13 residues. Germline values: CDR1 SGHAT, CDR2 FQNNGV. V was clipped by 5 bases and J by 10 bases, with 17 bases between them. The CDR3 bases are TGTGCCAGCAGCCCCACGGGCGGGGCGCTAGCTTTCTTT. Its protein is CASSPTGGALAFF.

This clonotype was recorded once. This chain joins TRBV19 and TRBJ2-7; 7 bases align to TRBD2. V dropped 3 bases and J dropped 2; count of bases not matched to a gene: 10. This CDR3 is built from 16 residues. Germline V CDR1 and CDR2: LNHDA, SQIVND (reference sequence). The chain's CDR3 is CASSIASGPSTYEQYF. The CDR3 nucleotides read TGTGCCAGTAGTATTGCTAGCGGCCCATCCACCTACGAGCAGTACTTC.

For the CDR3, the DNA is TGTGCCACCAGTAAAGGACCCGGGACAGAGAACACCGGGGAGCTGTTTTTT. Translation gives CATSKGPGTENTGELFF. V gene TRBV15 combines with J gene TRBJ2-2, with 7 bases identical to TRBD1. Germline V gene lookup returns CDR1 LNHNV and CDR2 YYDKDF (reference sequence). Trimming at V came to 6 bases and at J to 1 base, leaving 11 bases not matched to a gene. The CDR3 runs to 17 residues. The entire variable domain, with the rest obtained from reference TRBV15 and TRBJ2-2, is as follows: DAMVIQNPRYQVTQFGKPVTLSCSQTLNHNVMYWYQQKSSQAPKLLFHYYDKDFNNEADTPDNFQSRRPNTSFCFLDIRSPGLGDTAMYLCATSKGPGTENTGELFFGEGSRLTVL.